Given below is one T cell receptor (beta chain) in context. Antigen unknown. This PCR relied on a set of 60 Vbeta primers and 13 Jbeta primers. Only in-frame clones appear in the TCRdb table, and some are missing; sequencing was by immunoSEQ multiplex PCR. The table lists 160,000 or so clones, 80% of them singletons. The data were taken from a study of cytomegalovirus exposure and HLA in healthy donors. Germline CDR1 and CDR2: SGHAT and FQNNGV. V shed 4 bases, J shed 3 bases, and the junction held 5 bases outside the gene matches. The CDR3 loop spans 15 amino acids. Findings and caveats of the study: It was reported in a later analysis that an Asian-associated ancestry cluster showed fewer N-insertions than the roughly 670-donor mean. HLA allele associations emerged for roughly 17,000 TCR beta sequences in a later analysis, at 0.05 false discovery rate. It was reported that TCR beta sequences correctly inferred the HLA-A and HLA-B alleles for most subjects.

The sequenced sample was PBMCs. The clonotype comes from a woman between 50 and 59 years old in good health and CMV-seronegative. The chain employs TRBV11-2 and TRBJ1-4; 7 bases are a match to TRBD1. CDR3 sequence (DNA): TGTGCCAGCAGCTCCAGGGGGACCTCTAATGAAAAACTGTTTTTT. This sequence encodes CASSSRGTSNEKLFF.